A single sample gave rise to the 22 T cell receptor beta chains below, sequenced in a study of CD8+CD57+ T cells in acquired aplastic anemia. An expansion of CD8+CD57+ cells by flow cytometry had been shown in patients chosen for sequencing. Researchers used genomic DNA as the template to profile TCR beta VDJ and CDR3. Each CDR3 protein gets one entry after TCRdb re-called the reads with MiXCR. In the table there are about 180,000 distinct CDR3 sequences, approximately 48% of which are singletons. Material for sequencing was sorted CD4+, CD8+, or CD8+CD57+ T cells (not recorded which) from PBMCs. These receptor sequences come from a human donor with aplastic anemia.

This chain links TRBV30 with TRBJ2-7, with a weak D call TRBD2 (6 bases). The CDR3 spans 16 residues. With 0 bases removed from V and 6 bases from J, the gap between germline ends came to 21 bases. Germline-derived CDR1 and CDR2 are GTSNPN and SVGIG (reference sequence). The CDR3 DNA is TGTGCCTGGAGTGTATGGCCCAGGGTAGGAGGGTTCGAGCAGTACTTC. Amino acids: CAWSVWPRVGGFEQYF.

This clonotype was counted between two and nine times. The chain combines TRBV4-2 with TRBJ2-2, with TRBD2 as a possible D gene (6 bases). The CDR3 length is 18 residues. Germline CDR1 reads LGHNA; CDR2 reads YNFKEQ. V was cut by 4 bases and J by 4 bases, with 22 bases left in between. In DNA form, the CDR3 reads TGTGCCAGCAGCCCGGGACGGCTGAGTGGGGGGATCACCGGGGAGCTGTTTTTT. Its protein product is CASSPGRLSGGITGELFF.

The chain couples TRBV20-1 to TRBJ2-7; no definite D call. Germline V gene lookup returns CDR1 DFQATT and CDR2 SNEGSKA (reference sequence). The CDR3 runs to 14 residues. V shed 5 bases and J shed 0 bases, with 14 bases lying between them. CDR3 DNA sequence: TGCAGTGCTTCGGTTTCCTTGGACTCCTACGAGCAGTACTTC. Protein sequence: CSASVSLDSYEQYF.

This sequence joins TRBV20-1 and TRBJ2-7; possibly TRBD2 for D (5 bases). With 1 base removed from V and 0 bases from J, the gap between germline ends came to 10 bases. Germline CDR1 reads DFQATT; CDR2 reads SNEGSKA (reference sequence). CDR3 size: 14 residues. In DNA, the CDR3 is TGCAGTGCTAGAGTACTAGGGTACTCCTACGAGCAGTACTTC. Amino acid sequence: CSARVLGYSYEQYF.

The chain joins TRBV24-1 to TRBJ1-2; D might be TRBD1 (5 bases). The CDR3 spans 10 residues. CDR1 is KGHDR, CDR2 SFDVKD, per germline. The V end lost 12 bases, the J end lost 7 bases, and 11 bases lay between the germline ends. The CDR3 bases are TGTGCCCCCCGGGGGGGTGGCTACACCTTC. It codes for CAPRGGGYTF.

The V call is TRBV24-1, the J call TRBJ2-3; D unclear. The CDR3 extends over 13 amino acids. Between the trimmed V and J ends, which lost 7 bases and 5 bases, there was a span of 12 bases. Germline assignment: CDR1 KGHDR and CDR2 SFDVKD. The CDR3 reads CATRGSDRDTQYF. The CDR3 DNA follows: TGTGCCACCAGAGGGTCAGACCGAGATACGCAGTATTTT.

This sequence joins TRBV5-1 and TRBJ2-7, with a possible D match to TRBD2 (6 bases). The V gene's germline CDR1 is SGHRS and CDR2 YFSETQ. The V gene lost 4 bases and the J gene lost 5 bases, with 13 bases spanning the gap. The CDR3 has 13 amino acids. The CDR3 nucleotides are TGCGCCAGCAGCACCCGGGAGTCGCACGAGCAGTACTTC. Translating it yields CASSTRESHEQYF.

A few counts support this clonotype. The chain carries TRBV27 and TRBJ1-2; D gene ambiguous. This CDR3 has 14 amino acids. Between the trimmed V and J ends, which lost 3 bases and 1 base, there was a span of 9 bases. Germline CDR1 and CDR2: MNHEY and SMNVEV (reference sequence). The CDR3 reads CASSFSQLNYGYTF. As DNA, the CDR3 is TGTGCCAGCAGTTTCAGTCAGCTTAACTATGGCTACACCTTC.

This clonotype was seen a single time. The chain recombines TRBV10-3 with TRBJ2-7; D is perhaps TRBD1 or TRBD2 (5 bases each). The V end lost 7 bases, the J end lost 4 bases, and 23 bases lay between the germline ends. The CDR3 length is 16 residues. The germline V gene has CDR1 ENHRY and CDR2 SYGVKD. CDR3 sequence (DNA): TGTGCCATCACCCGGGACGCTAAAATGCCGGATTACGAGCAGTACTTC. Amino acid sequence: CAITRDAKMPDYEQYF.

This clonotype was recorded a few times. The chain is built from TRBV19 and TRBJ2-3; D not resolved. This CDR3 spans 14 amino acids. Germline V gene sequence: CDR1 LNHDA, CDR2 SQIVND (reference sequence). The germline V and J ends were trimmed by 3 bases and 0 bases, with 7 bases remaining between them. CDR3 protein: CASSMIGSTDTQYF. The DNA of the CDR3 is TGTGCCAGTAGTATGATAGGGAGCACAGATACGCAGTATTTT.

CDR3 protein: CASSLGVGFGTDTQYF. CDR3 DNA sequence: TGCGCCAGCAGCTTGGGAGTGGGATTTGGCACAGATACGCAGTATTTT. The rearrangement uses TRBV5-1 and TRBJ2-3; no clear D. Germline V gene data show CDR1 as SGHRS and CDR2 as YFSETQ. The V end was cut by 0 bases, the J end by 1 base, with 12 bases between. The CDR3 covers 16 residues. The variable domain in full, with the rest retrieved from reference TRBV5-1 and TRBJ2-3, is KAGVTQTPRYLIKTRGQQVTLSCSPISGHRSVSWYQQTPGQGLQFLFEYFSETQRNKGNFPGRFSGRQFSNSRSEMNVSTLELGDSALYLCASSLGVGFGTDTQYFGPGTRLTVL.

This chain connects TRBV25-1 to TRBJ2-7; TRBD1 agrees at 9 bases. J lost 1 base, V lost 5 bases, and 6 bases had no gene match. Germline V gene sequence: CDR1 MGHDK, CDR2 SYGVNS. There are 15 residues in the CDR3. This chain's CDR3 is CASSSGTGWSYEQYF. Written as DNA, the CDR3 is TGTGCCAGCAGTTCTGGGACAGGGTGGTCCTACGAGCAGTACTTC.

The genes are TRBV4-1 and TRBJ1-5, with a weak D call TRBD1 (5 bases). The ends were cut back, 0 bases at V and 2 bases at J, with 11 bases in the middle. This CDR3 comprises 16 residues. Germline CDR1 is MGHRA and CDR2 is YSYEKL. The CDR3: CASSQDQGAGNQPQHF. Written as DNA, the CDR3 is TGCGCCAGCAGCCAAGATCAAGGGGCTGGCAATCAGCCCCAGCATTTT.

This clonotype was detected many times. This chain connects TRBV19 to TRBJ1-5; possibly TRBD1 for D (5 bases). Trimming took off 5 bases at V and 2 bases at J, with 13 bases between the two ends. The CDR3 contains 15 residues. Germline V gives CDR1 LNHDA, CDR2 SQIVND (reference sequence). This CDR3 is CASSPQGLGNQPQHF. Written as DNA, the CDR3 is TGTGCCAGTAGTCCCCAGGGTTTGGGCAATCAGCCCCAGCATTTT. Together with reference TRBV19 and TRBJ1-5, the CDR3 gives the full variable domain: DGGITQSPKYLFRKEGQNVTLSCEQNLNHDAMYWYRQDPGQGLRLIYYSQIVNDFQKGDIAEGYSVSREKKESFPLTVTSAQKNPTAFYLCASSPQGLGNQPQHFGDGTRLSIL.

This clonotype was counted a few times. The chain links TRBV7-2 to TRBJ2-7; unclear D gene. V dropped 2 bases and J dropped 6 bases, with 5 bases sitting between them. CDR1 is SGHTA and CDR2 is FQGNSA in the germline V gene. The CDR3 totals 11 residues. CDR3 loop: CASSLIPEQYF. CDR3 coding DNA: TGTGCCAGCAGCTTAATTCCCGAGCAGTACTTC.

There are many counts of this clonotype. The chain joins TRBV12-5 to TRBJ2-6; the D is unclear. Germline lookup yields CDR1 LGHNT and CDR2 FRNRAP. Trimming cost V 0 bases and J 3 bases, with 6 bases left between them. The CDR3 consists of 15 residues. CDR3 protein: CASGLVLSGANVLTF. The CDR3 DNA reads TGTGCTAGTGGTTTGGTATTGAGTGGGGCCAACGTCCTGACTTTC. The whole variable domain, filled in from reference TRBV12-5 and TRBJ2-6, reads DARVTQTPRHKVTEMGQEVTMRCQPILGHNTVFWYRQTMMQGLELLAYFRNRAPLDDSGMPKDRFSAEMPDATLATLKIQPSEPRDSAVYFCASGLVLSGANVLTFGAGSRLTVL.

This clonotype was seen only a few times. The J gene is TRBJ2-7, the V gene TRBV15; D remains unclear. Germline V lookup: CDR1 LNHNV, CDR2 YYDKDF (reference sequence). V was trimmed by 3 bases and J by 9 bases, leaving 12 bases between them. The CDR3 consists of 12 residues. CDR3 in amino acids: CATSSQDLGQYF. CDR3 coding DNA: TGTGCCACCAGCAGTCAGGACCTGGGGCAGTACTTC.

The J gene is TRBJ2-5, the V gene TRBV28; possible D gene TRBD1, 6 bases. V was pared by 6 bases and J by 6 bases, with 17 bases between. Germline CDR1 is MDHEN and CDR2 is SYDVKM. The CDR3 has 14 residues. CDR3 sequence reads: CASRDTGKGKTQYF. The CDR3 DNA sequence: TGTGCCAGCAGGGACACAGGGAAAGGGAAGACCCAGTACTTC.

V usage is TRBV10-3 and J usage is TRBJ2-1; TRBD1 might be the D (6 bases). Germline V gene lookup returns CDR1 ENHRY and CDR2 SYGVKD. V was shortened by 6 bases and J by 7 bases, with 19 bases between the two germline ends. This CDR3 contains 15 residues. The DNA of the CDR3 is TGTGCCATCAGGAACTGGACAGTGCAAGGAAATGAGCAGTTCTTC. Encoded protein: CAIRNWTVQGNEQFF.

The chain is built from TRBV5-1 and TRBJ1-5; D is unclear. The CDR3 has 14 amino acids. The germline V and J ends were trimmed by 3 bases and 2 bases, with 9 bases remaining between them. Per the germline V gene, CDR1 is SGHRS and CDR2 is YFSETQ. The CDR3 reads CASSSGVGNQPQHF. The DNA for the CDR3 is TGCGCCAGCAGCTCGGGAGTAGGCAATCAGCCCCAGCATTTT.

This clonotype was found a few times. The V and J genes are TRBV7-7 and TRBJ1-2; no reliable D call. Trimming took off 6 bases at V and 7 bases at J, with 9 bases between the two ends. Per the germline V gene, CDR1 is SSHAT and CDR2 is FNYEAQ (reference sequence). The CDR3 has 11 residues. CDR3 in amino acids: CASRVSPGYTF. CDR3 nucleotide sequence: TGTGCCAGCAGAGTTTCTCCTGGCTACACCTTC. The whole variable domain, filled in from reference TRBV7-7 and TRBJ1-2, reads GAGVSQSPRYKVTKRGQDVTLRCDPISSHATLYWYQQALGQGPEFLTYFNYEAQPDKSGLPSDRFSAERPEGSISTLTIQRTEQRDSAMYRCASRVSPGYTFGSGTRLTVV.

The chain has TRBV29-1 and TRBJ2-1, with TRBD2 matching 11 bases. The CDR3 contains 16 residues. V shed 6 bases and J 4 bases; nucleotides not matched to a gene: 11. Germline V gene sequence: CDR1 SQVTM, CDR2 ANQGSEA. CDR3 sequence reads: CSVDGTSGGEYNEQFF. CDR3 nucleotides: TGCAGCGTCGATGGGACTAGCGGAGGGGAATACAATGAGCAGTTCTTC.